This T cell receptor (beta chain) appears in the sequencing data of a study of T-cell memory formation after mild COVID-19. Background on the study: Most TCR clusters belonged to a single donor. Overall study findings and caveats: SARS-CoV-2 specificity of second-wave clones peaking day 37 was unconfirmed.

The germline CDR1 and CDR2 sequences are SGHTA and FQGNSA. Trimming cost V 1 base and J 5 bases, with 15 bases left between them. The CDR3 runs 17 residues. On this clonotype: The antigen remains unidentified.

Libraries for TCRalpha and TCRbeta carried sample barcodes and unique molecular identifiers via 5'RACE. Via MiXCR, TCRdb re-called the 5' RACE reads, giving one row per CDR3 protein. Of roughly 250,000 distinct CDR3 sequences in the sample, about a sixth were seen once. This sequence joins TRBV7-2 and TRBJ1-6; D gene unclear. The TCR originated in a man younger than 30 who had mild COVID-19 (a few samples of this study predate the infection). Cell type and time point are not known. What was sequenced was PBMCs or a T cell subset sorted from them (not recorded which). The CDR3 DNA sequence: TGTGCCAGCAGCTTAGGGTCCCCGGGATGGAATAATTCACCCCTCCACTTT. It encodes CASSLGSPGWNNSPLHF.